The 28 T cell receptor beta chains given below trace back to one sample, sequenced in a study of resident and recirculating memory T cells in vitiligo. Here immunoSEQ multiplex PCR was the method, and the copy in TCRdb shows in-frame clones only, minus some. This sample has 75,000 to 85,000 clones; 92% occur once, and the top ten carry more than 5%. The source material was blood. The receptors originated from a male donor with vitiligo.

The V and J genes are TRBV7-6 and TRBJ2-1, with 7 bases matching TRBD1. J gave up 3 bases and V 5 bases, and 7 bases lay outside the gene matches. CDR1 is SGHVS and CDR2 is FNYEAQ in the germline V gene. This CDR3 contains 15 residues. CDR3 nucleotide sequence: TGTGCCAGCAGCCCCCGGACAGGCGGCTACAATGAGCAGTTCTTC. This translates into CASSPRTGGYNEQFF.

The chain combines TRBV28 with TRBJ1-3; D remains ambiguous. In germline, CDR1 is MDHEN, CDR2 SYDVKM. With 6 bases removed from V and 9 bases from J, the gap between germline ends came to 18 bases. This CDR3 has 14 residues. The CDR3 nucleotides read TGTGCCAGCAGCCCCCCGCGCGGGGTGGTCACCATATATTTT. Its protein is CASSPPRGVVTIYF.

The chain couples TRBV11-3 to TRBJ2-7; possible D gene TRBD2, 5 bases. This CDR3 comprises 16 residues. V dropped 0 bases and J dropped 2 bases, with 14 bases sitting between them. Germline V gene sequence: CDR1 SGHNT, CDR2 YENEEA. CDR3 sequence reads: CASSLDTTPGAYEQYF. Here the CDR3 DNA reads TGTGCCAGCAGCTTAGATACCACTCCCGGGGCCTACGAGCAGTACTTC.

This rearrangement joins TRBV7-3 to TRBJ2-7, with D possibly TRBD1 on 6 matching bases. Deletions cut 2 bases from V and 7 bases from J, with 12 bases between. There are 13 residues in the CDR3. Germline V gene sequence: CDR1 SGHTA, CDR2 FQGTGA. CDR3 residues: CASSLQQGLEQYF. CDR3 DNA: TGTGCCAGCAGCTTACAACAGGGCTTGGAGCAGTACTTC.

J is TRBJ1-2 and V is TRBV9; maybe TRBD1 (5 bases). There are 14 residues in the CDR3. CDR1 is SGDLS and CDR2 is YYNGEE in the germline V gene. V shed 3 bases and J shed 3 bases, with 12 bases lying between them. Here the CDR3 reads CASSARGGYYGYTF. In DNA, the CDR3 is TGTGCCAGCAGCGCCCGGGGGGGATACTATGGCTACACCTTC.

The chain employs TRBV5-1 and TRBJ2-2; 7 bases are shared with TRBD2. Germline values: CDR1 SGHRS, CDR2 YFSETQ. The CDR3 runs 15 residues. V was clipped by 2 bases and J by 6 bases; unmatched bases: 7. CDR3 DNA sequence: TGCGCCAGCAGCTTTTCTTTGGCGGGAGCCGGGGAGCTGTTTTTT. Translation: CASSFSLAGAGELFF.

The CDR3 spells CASSLFGTSLYNEQFF. The CDR3 nucleotides are TGTGCCAGCAGCTTATTCGGGACTAGTCTCTACAATGAGCAGTTCTTC. The chain carries TRBV11-2 and TRBJ2-1, with 8 bases aligning to TRBD2. From germline, CDR1 is SGHAT and CDR2 FQNNGV. V shed 2 bases and J 3 bases; nucleotides not matched to a gene: 6. The length of the CDR3 is 16 residues. The whole variable domain, remainder taken from reference TRBV11-2 and TRBJ2-1, is EAGVAQSPRYKIIEKRQSVAFWCNPISGHATLYWYQQILGQGPKLLIQFQNNGVVDDSQLPKDRFSAERLKGVDSTLKIQPAKLEDSAVYLCASSLFGTSLYNEQFFGPGTRLTVL.

Here the CDR3 DNA reads TGTGCCAGCAGCCCAAAACAGGGGGCGGACAATGAGCAGTTCTTC. It specifies CASSPKQGADNEQFF. The rearrangement uses TRBV5-4 and TRBJ2-1; TRBD1 aligns across 9 bases. J lost 5 bases, V lost 4 bases, and 7 bases had no gene match. The CDR3 loop spans 15 amino acids. CDR1 and CDR2 from the germline V gene are SGHNT and YYREEE (reference sequence).

The genes are TRBV28 and TRBJ1-3; no clear D. Between the trimmed V and J ends, which lost 2 bases and 0 bases, there was a span of 14 bases. CDR1 and CDR2 from the germline V gene are MDHEN and SYDVKM. The CDR3 extends over 17 amino acids. CDR3 loop: CASSLDAFFSSGNTIYF. The CDR3 DNA is TGTGCCAGCAGTTTAGATGCTTTTTTTAGCTCTGGAAACACCATATATTTT.

This chain connects TRBV6-5 to TRBJ2-1, with a possible D match to TRBD2 (5 bases). V was trimmed by 8 bases and J by 5 bases, leaving 10 bases between them. CDR1 and CDR2 from the germline V gene are MNHEY and SVGAGI. The CDR3 runs to 12 residues. The CDR3 is CASLAYNNEQFF. As DNA, the CDR3 is TGTGCCAGCTTAGCGTATAACAATGAGCAGTTCTTC.

The rearrangement joins TRBV28 to TRBJ1-1, with 7 nucleotides matching TRBD1. With 3 bases clipped from V and 0 bases from J, the junction kept 7 bases outside the gene matches. The CDR3 spans 16 residues. The germline V gene encodes CDR1 MDHEN and CDR2 SYDVKM. CDR3 residues: CASSLRGGTMNTEAFF. Here the CDR3 DNA reads TGTGCCAGCAGTTTGAGAGGGGGCACCATGAACACTGAAGCTTTCTTT.

V is TRBV5-1 and J is TRBJ1-5; D unresolved. Trimming removed 0 bases from V and 8 bases from J, with 9 bases in between. The CDR3 loop spans 13 amino acids. Germline lookup yields CDR1 SGHRS and CDR2 YFSETQ. CDR3: CASSLDGLKPQHF. The DNA for the CDR3 is TGCGCCAGCAGCTTGGATGGGCTGAAGCCCCAGCATTTT.

The chain employs TRBV9 and TRBJ1-3; D gene ambiguous. The CDR3 is made up of 13 amino acids. Trimming cost V 4 bases and J 4 bases, with 9 bases left between them. Germline assignment: CDR1 SGDLS and CDR2 YYNGEE. CDR3 in DNA: TGTGCCAGCAGCTACTTACTGGGAAACACCATATATTTT. Translated: CASSYLLGNTIYF.

The chain recombines TRBV7-8 with TRBJ2-1; 10 bases align to TRBD2. This CDR3 region has 17 residues. Germline values: CDR1 SGHVS, CDR2 FQNEAQ. V lost 0 bases to trimming and J lost 7 bases; unmatched junction nucleotides: 9. CDR3 coding DNA: TGTGCCAGCAGCTTAGCTGAGGCTAGCGGGAGTTATAATGAGCAGTTCTTC. Translating it yields CASSLAEASGSYNEQFF.

The V call is TRBV5-6, the J call TRBJ2-7, with a weak D call TRBD2 (7 bases). Germline CDR1 and CDR2: SGHDT and YYEEEE. The CDR3 consists of 14 residues. Trimming pared 5 bases from V and 3 bases from J, leaving 15 bases between. CDR3 residues: CASRGGGRGYEQYF. CDR3 DNA sequence: TGTGCCAGCAGGGGAGGGGGGCGCGGCTACGAGCAGTACTTC.

The chain employs TRBV18 and TRBJ1-5, with D tentatively TRBD1 (5 bases). CDR1 KGHSH and CDR2 LQKENI come from the germline V gene. V lost 5 bases and J 4 bases, leaving 12 bases between the germline ends. There are 14 residues in the CDR3. The CDR3: CASSGQGDNQPQHF. The CDR3 DNA sequence: TGTGCCAGCTCAGGTCAGGGTGATAATCAGCCCCAGCATTTT.

V gene TRBV7-9 combines with J gene TRBJ1-1; D perhaps matches TRBD1 (5 bases). V lost 4 bases to trimming and J lost 0 bases, with 15 bases between them. This CDR3 region has 16 residues. The germline CDR1 and CDR2 sequences are SEHNR and FQNEAQ (reference sequence). This CDR3 reads CASSSRGGLMNTEAFF. The DNA for the CDR3 is TGTGCCAGCAGCTCACGGGGGGGACTGATGAACACTGAAGCTTTCTTT.

The rearrangement uses TRBV28 and TRBJ2-3, with 9 nucleotides matching TRBD2. CDR3 length: 15 amino acids. J was trimmed by 5 bases and V by 7 bases; bases with no gene match: 10. The germline CDR1 and CDR2 sequences are MDHEN and SYDVKM. CDR3 sequence reads: CASTFSSGKKDTQYF. CDR3 nucleotides: TGTGCCAGCACTTTCTCTAGCGGGAAGAAAGATACGCAGTATTTT.

This CDR3 reads CASSRAGSNIPYEQYF. Written as DNA, the CDR3 is TGTGCCAGCAGTCGGGCAGGGTCTAATATTCCCTACGAGCAGTACTTC. The chain uses TRBV28 and TRBJ2-7; TRBD1 is a possible D gene (5 bases). This CDR3 is 16 amino acids long. Germline CDR1 and CDR2: MDHEN and SYDVKM. The ends were cut back, 5 bases at V and 2 bases at J, with 19 bases in the middle.

The genes are TRBV7-3 and TRBJ2-3, with 7 positions matching TRBD1. The germline CDR1 and CDR2 sequences are SGHTA and FQGTGA. The CDR3 has 15 residues. V lost 3 bases to trimming and J lost 5 bases; unmatched junction nucleotides: 8. Here the CDR3 reads CASSFRQGRGDTQYF. The DNA of the CDR3 is TGTGCCAGCAGCTTCCGACAGGGCCGAGGAGATACGCAGTATTTT.

This rearrangement joins TRBV2 to TRBJ2-3; TRBD2 matches at 7 bases. The germline gives CDR1 SNHLY, CDR2 FYNNEI. With 5 bases clipped from V and 14 bases from J, the junction kept 10 bases outside the gene matches. CDR3 length: 12 amino acids. CDR3 bases: TGTGCCAGCAGTATTTCCCTAGCGGCCGTGTATTTT. Protein product: CASSISLAAVYF.

The chain has TRBV18 and TRBJ2-3, with 9 bases identical to TRBD1. The CDR3 contains 16 residues. J lost 9 bases, V lost 8 bases, and 18 bases had no gene match. CDR1 and CDR2 (germline): KGHSH, LQKENI. CDR3 amino acids: CASPPTGTGTPETQYF. CDR3 bases: TGTGCCAGCCCCCCCACCGGGACAGGGACCCCTGAGACGCAGTATTTT.

The table lists this clone with a few counts. V and J are TRBV28 and TRBJ1-1; the D is unclear. Germline loops: CDR1 MDHEN, CDR2 SYDVKM. V was shortened by 5 bases and J by 10 bases, with 23 bases between the two germline ends. CDR3 length equals 15 residues. Written as DNA, the CDR3 is TGTGCCAGCAGTCCCCCAGTTCCCCCGACGGAGGCAGCTTTCTTT. Its translation: CASSPPVPPTEAAFF. Variable domain in full (rest from reference TRBV28 and TRBJ1-1): DVKVTQSSRYLVKRTGEKVFLECVQDMDHENMFWYRQDPGLGLRLIYFSYDVKMKEKGDIPEGYSVSREKKERFSLILESASTNQTSMYLCASSPPVPPTEAAFFGQGTRLTVV.

The genes are TRBV9 and TRBJ2-7; D may be TRBD2 (5 bases). Germline values: CDR1 SGDLS, CDR2 YYNGEE. The CDR3 runs to 14 residues. Between the trimmed V and J ends, which lost 2 bases and 6 bases, there was a span of 15 bases. The CDR3 here is CASSVRTGWGEQYF. The CDR3 DNA is TGTGCCAGCAGCGTTCGGACGGGGTGGGGCGAGCAGTACTTC.

This clone has more than one count but fewer than ten. This chain uses TRBV18 with TRBJ2-7, with a possible D match to TRBD1 (6 bases). Per germline, CDR1 KGHSH and CDR2 LQKENI. This CDR3 is 14 amino acids long. Trimming stripped 6 bases from V and 1 base from J, with 13 bases between. This CDR3 is CASSWAGDSYEQYF. The CDR3 DNA reads TGTGCCAGCTCCTGGGCAGGGGATTCCTACGAGCAGTACTTC. The full variable domain, completed using reference TRBV18 and TRBJ2-7, is NAGVMQNPRHLVRRRGQEARLRCSPMKGHSHVYWYRQLPEEGLKFMVYLQKENIIDESGMPKERFSAEFPKEGPSILRIQQVVRGDSAAYFCASSWAGDSYEQYFGPGTRLTVT.

The chain joins TRBV5-8 to TRBJ1-1, with D possibly TRBD1 on 6 matching bases. Trimming removed 9 bases at V and 3 bases at J, with 15 bases between. CDR1 and CDR2 from the germline V gene are SGHTS and YDEGEE. This CDR3 has 13 residues. This chain's CDR3 is CANHLGADTEAFF. The CDR3 coding sequence is TGTGCCAACCACCTGGGGGCGGACACTGAAGCTTTCTTT. Using reference TRBV5-8 and TRBJ1-1 for the parts outside the CDR3, the full variable domain is EAGVTQSPTHLIKTRGQQATLRCSPISGHTSVYWYQQALGLGLQFLLWYDEGEERNRGNFPPRFSGRQFPNYSSELNVNALELEDSALYLCANHLGADTEAFFGQGTRLTVV.

The chain combines TRBV18 with TRBJ2-7, with TRBD1 matching 7 bases. This CDR3 has 15 amino acids. Per germline, CDR1 KGHSH and CDR2 LQKENI. V shed 3 bases, J shed 0 bases, and the junction held 5 bases outside the gene matches. The CDR3 DNA follows: TGTGCCAGCTCACCGAAGACAGGGAGCTCCTACGAGCAGTACTTC. Translated, it gives CASSPKTGSSYEQYF.

This clone has a single count. At one end the junction does not follow the germline gene, possibly because of a read error. V usage is TRBV7-9 and J usage is TRBJ1-1, with a possible D match to TRBD1 (5 bases). The V gene's germline CDR1 is SEHNR and CDR2 FQNEAQ (reference sequence). There are 11 residues in the CDR3. The CDR3 spells CASSLAQGAVF. The CDR3 DNA follows: TGTGCCAGCAGCTTAGCGCAGGGTGCCGTCTTT.